This section outlines one T cell receptor (beta chain) sequence together with its context. No antigen is known for it. The read is 3 residues too short to cover the CDR3 end, so that end is filled in from the germline J gene. All participants had a single incident cervical HPV16 infection, and prevalent HPV16 infections were excluded. Assay: immunoSEQ multiplex PCR; the TCRdb copy retains only in-frame clones and omits some. The sample table sets out tens of thousands of clones. Trimming removed 4 bases from V and 4 bases from J, with 14 bases in between. This CDR3 contains 15 residues. Germline-derived CDR1 and CDR2 are MDHEN and SYDVKM. These data belong to a study of T cells in women clearing cervical HPV infection. The overall study: HLA type stays a possible confounder, typing being limited. Broader study findings: T-cell numbers per sample were unknown and may explain richness differences. TRBV6-7 abundance was lower in cases than controls (around 0.1% versus 0.15%).

Sequences were obtained from blood buffy coat. The chain carries TRBV28 and TRBJ1-5, with a possible D match to TRBD1 (6 bases). The clonotype originates from a woman between 18 and 69 years old with a cervical HPV16 infection that either progressed to CIN3+ or cleared (not recorded which). The CDR3: CASSSSTGRNQPQHF. The sequenced part of the CDR3 DNA is TGTGCCAGCAGTTCCTCAACAGGGAGGAATCAGCCC.